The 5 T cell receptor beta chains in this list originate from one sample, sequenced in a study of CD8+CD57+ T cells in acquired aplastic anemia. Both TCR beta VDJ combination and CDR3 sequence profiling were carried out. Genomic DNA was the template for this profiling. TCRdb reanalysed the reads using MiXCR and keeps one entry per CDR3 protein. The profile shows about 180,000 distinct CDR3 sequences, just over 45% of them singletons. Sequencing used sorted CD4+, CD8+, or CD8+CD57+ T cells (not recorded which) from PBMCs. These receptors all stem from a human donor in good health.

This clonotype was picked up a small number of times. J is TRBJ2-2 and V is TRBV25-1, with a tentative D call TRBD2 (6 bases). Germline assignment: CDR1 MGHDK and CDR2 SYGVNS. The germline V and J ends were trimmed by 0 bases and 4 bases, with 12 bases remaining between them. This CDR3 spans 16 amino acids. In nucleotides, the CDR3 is TGTGCCAGCAGTGAATATCTGGGGGGAAGCACCGGGGAGCTGTTTTTT. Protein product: CASSEYLGGSTGELFF.

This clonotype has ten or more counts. This chain's CDR3 is CASSSREGENTEAFF. The CDR3, as DNA: TGTGCCAGCAGTTCCCGTGAAGGGGAGAACACTGAAGCTTTCTTT. This sequence joins TRBV7-8 and TRBJ1-1, with a weak D call TRBD1 (5 bases). Germline lookup yields CDR1 SGHVS and CDR2 FQNEAQ. The CDR3 has 15 residues. Trimming left V 6 bases short and J 1 base short, with 15 bases between.

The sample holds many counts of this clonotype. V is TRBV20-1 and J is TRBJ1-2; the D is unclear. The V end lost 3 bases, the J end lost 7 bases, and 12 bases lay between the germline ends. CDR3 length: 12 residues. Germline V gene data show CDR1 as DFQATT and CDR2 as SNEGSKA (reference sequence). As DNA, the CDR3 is TGCAGTGCTAGTCCTTGGCTAGGTGGCTACACCTTC. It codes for CSASPWLGGYTF.

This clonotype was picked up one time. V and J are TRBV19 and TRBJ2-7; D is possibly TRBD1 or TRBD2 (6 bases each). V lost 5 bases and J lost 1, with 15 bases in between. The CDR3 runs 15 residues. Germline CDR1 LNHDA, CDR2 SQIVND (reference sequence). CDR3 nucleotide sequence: TGTGCCAGTAGTGGGGGCGGGACCGCATCCTACGAGCAGTACTTC. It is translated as CASSGGGTASYEQYF.

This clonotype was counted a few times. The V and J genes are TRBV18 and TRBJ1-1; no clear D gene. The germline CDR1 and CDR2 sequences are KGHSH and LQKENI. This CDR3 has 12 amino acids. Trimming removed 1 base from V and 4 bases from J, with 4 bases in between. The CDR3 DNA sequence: TGTGCCAGCTCACCACTACCCACTGAAGCTTTCTTT. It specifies CASSPLPTEAFF.